This T cell receptor (beta chain) was recovered during a study of monozygotic twins with cystic fibrosis. Trimming pared 0 bases from V and 8 bases from J, leaving 14 bases between. Germline CDR1 SGHNT, CDR2 YYREEE (reference sequence). The CDR3 is 14 residues long. Clones were sequenced by immunoSEQ multiplex PCR, and TCRdb holds only the in-frame ones, with some missing. This sample yields some 11,000 clones, of which over 95% are seen a single time; 0.83% belongs to the top ten. The receptor comes from a boy aged 5-17 years with cystic fibrosis. The sequencing sample was made of blood. This sequence joins TRBV5-4 and TRBJ1-2, with D perhaps TRBD1 (6 bases). CDR3 protein: CASSLDVQGRGYTF. The CDR3 bases are TGTGCCAGCAGCTTGGATGTACAGGGACGCGGCTACACCTTC.